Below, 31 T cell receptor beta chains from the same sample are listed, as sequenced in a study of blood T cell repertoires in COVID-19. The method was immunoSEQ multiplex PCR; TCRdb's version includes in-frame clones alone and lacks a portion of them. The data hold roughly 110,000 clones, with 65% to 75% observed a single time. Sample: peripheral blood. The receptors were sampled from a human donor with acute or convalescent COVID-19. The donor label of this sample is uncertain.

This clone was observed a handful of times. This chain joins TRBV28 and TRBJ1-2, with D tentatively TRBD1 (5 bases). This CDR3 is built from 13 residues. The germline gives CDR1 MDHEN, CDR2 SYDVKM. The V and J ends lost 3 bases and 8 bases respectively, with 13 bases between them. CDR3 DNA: TGTGCCAGCAGTTTTGGGGCGGGAGGGGGCTACACCTTC. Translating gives CASSFGAGGGYTF.

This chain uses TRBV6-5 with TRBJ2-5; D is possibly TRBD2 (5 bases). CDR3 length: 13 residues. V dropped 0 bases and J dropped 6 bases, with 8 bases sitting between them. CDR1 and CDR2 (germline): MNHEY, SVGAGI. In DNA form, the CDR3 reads TGTGCCAGCAGTTACTCCGGGGAAAAGACCCAGTACTTC. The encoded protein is CASSYSGEKTQYF.

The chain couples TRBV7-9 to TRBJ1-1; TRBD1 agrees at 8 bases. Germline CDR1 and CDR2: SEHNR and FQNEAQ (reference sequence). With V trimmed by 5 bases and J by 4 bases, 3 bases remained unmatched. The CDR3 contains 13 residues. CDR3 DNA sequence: TGTGCCAGCAGCCCTACAGGGGGCACTGAAGCTTTCTTT. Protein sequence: CASSPTGGTEAFF.

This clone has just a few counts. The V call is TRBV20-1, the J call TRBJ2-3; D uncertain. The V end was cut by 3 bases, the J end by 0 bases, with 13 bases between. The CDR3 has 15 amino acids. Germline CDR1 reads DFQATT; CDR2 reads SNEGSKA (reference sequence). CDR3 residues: CSASQPFLSTDTQYF. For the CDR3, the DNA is TGCAGTGCTAGTCAACCCTTCCTAAGCACAGATACGCAGTATTTT.

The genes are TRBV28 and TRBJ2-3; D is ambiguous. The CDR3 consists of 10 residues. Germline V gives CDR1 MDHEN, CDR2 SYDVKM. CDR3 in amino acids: CLGSTDTQYF. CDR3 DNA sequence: TGTCTAGGAAGCACAGATACGCAGTATTTT. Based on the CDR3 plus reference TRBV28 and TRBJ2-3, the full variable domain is DVKVTQSSRYLVKRTGEKVFLECVQDMDHENMFWYRQDPGLGLRLIYFSYDVKMKEKGDIPEGYSVSREKKERFSLILESASTNQTSMYLCLGSTDTQYFGPGTRLTVL.

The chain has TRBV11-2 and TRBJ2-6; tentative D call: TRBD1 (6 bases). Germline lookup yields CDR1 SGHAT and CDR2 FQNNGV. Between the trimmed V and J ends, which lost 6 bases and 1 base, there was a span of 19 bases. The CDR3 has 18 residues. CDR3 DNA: TGTGCCAGCAGGCATCTCGGCAGGGGCATATCTGGGGCCAACGTCCTGACTTTC. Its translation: CASRHLGRGISGANVLTF.

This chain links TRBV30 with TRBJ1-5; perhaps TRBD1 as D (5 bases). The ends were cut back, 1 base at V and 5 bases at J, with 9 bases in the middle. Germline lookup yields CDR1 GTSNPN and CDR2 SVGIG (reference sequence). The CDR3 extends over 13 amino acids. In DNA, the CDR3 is TGTGCCTGGAGTGCCGGACATCATCAGCCCCAGCATTTT. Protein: CAWSAGHHQPQHF.

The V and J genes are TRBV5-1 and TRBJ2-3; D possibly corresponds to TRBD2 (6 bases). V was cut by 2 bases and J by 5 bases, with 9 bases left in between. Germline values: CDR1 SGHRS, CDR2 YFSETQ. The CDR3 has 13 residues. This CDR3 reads CASSLGRGDTQYF. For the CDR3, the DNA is TGCGCCAGCAGCTTAGGGCGGGGAGATACGCAGTATTTT.

Here the CDR3 reads CASSEFGGISYNSPLHF. In DNA form, the CDR3 reads TGTGCCAGCAGTGAATTCGGGGGGATCTCCTATAATTCACCCCTCCACTTT. The chain recombines TRBV2 with TRBJ1-6, with D maybe TRBD1 (5 bases). V gave up 2 bases and J gave up 0 bases, with 11 bases separating them. Germline CDR1 is SNHLY and CDR2 is FYNNEI. CDR3 size: 17 residues.

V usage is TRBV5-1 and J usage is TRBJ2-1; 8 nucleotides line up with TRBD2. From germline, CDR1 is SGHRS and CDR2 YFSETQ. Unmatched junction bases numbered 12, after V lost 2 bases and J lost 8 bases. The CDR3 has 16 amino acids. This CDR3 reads CASSFGRGGAWDEQFF. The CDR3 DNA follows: TGCGCCAGCAGCTTCGGACGGGGGGGCGCATGGGATGAGCAGTTCTTC. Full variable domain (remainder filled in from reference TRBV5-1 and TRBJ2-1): KAGVTQTPRYLIKTRGQQVTLSCSPISGHRSVSWYQQTPGQGLQFLFEYFSETQRNKGNFPGRFSGRQFSNSRSEMNVSTLELGDSALYLCASSFGRGGAWDEQFFGPGTRLTVL.

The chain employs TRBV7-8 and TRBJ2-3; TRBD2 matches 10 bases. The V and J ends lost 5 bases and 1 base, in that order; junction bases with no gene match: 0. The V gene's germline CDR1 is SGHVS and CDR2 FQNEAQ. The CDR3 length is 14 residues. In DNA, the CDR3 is TGTGCCAGCAGCGGACTAGCGGGCACAGATACGCAGTATTTT. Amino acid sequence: CASSGLAGTDTQYF.

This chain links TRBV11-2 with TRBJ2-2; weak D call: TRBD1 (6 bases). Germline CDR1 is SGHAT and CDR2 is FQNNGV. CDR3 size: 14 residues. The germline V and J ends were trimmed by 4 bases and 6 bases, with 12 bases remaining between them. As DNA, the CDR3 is TGTGCCAGCAGCTCTACTTGGGGGCCCGGGGAGCTGTTTTTT. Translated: CASSSTWGPGELFF. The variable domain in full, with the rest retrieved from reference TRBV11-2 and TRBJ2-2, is EAGVAQSPRYKIIEKRQSVAFWCNPISGHATLYWYQQILGQGPKLLIQFQNNGVVDDSQLPKDRFSAERLKGVDSTLKIQPAKLEDSAVYLCASSSTWGPGELFFGEGSRLTVL.

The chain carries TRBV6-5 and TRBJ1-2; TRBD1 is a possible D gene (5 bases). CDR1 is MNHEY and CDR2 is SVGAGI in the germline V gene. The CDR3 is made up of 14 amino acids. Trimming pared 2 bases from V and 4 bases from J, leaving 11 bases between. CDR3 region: CASSYGGGRYGYTF. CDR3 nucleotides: TGTGCCAGCAGTTACGGGGGGGGACGCTATGGCTACACCTTC.

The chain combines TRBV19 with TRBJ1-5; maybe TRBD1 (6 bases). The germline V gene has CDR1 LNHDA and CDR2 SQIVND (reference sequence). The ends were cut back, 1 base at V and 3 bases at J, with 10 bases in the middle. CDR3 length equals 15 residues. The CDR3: CASSIGGGANQPQHF. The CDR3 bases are TGTGCCAGTAGTATAGGAGGGGGGGCCAATCAGCCCCAGCATTTT.

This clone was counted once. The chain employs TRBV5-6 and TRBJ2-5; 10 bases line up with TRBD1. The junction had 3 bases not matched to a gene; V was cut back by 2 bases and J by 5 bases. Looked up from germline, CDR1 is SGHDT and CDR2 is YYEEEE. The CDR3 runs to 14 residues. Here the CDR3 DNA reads TGTGCCAGCAGCTTCGGGGACAGGGGTGAGACCCAGTACTTC. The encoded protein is CASSFGDRGETQYF.

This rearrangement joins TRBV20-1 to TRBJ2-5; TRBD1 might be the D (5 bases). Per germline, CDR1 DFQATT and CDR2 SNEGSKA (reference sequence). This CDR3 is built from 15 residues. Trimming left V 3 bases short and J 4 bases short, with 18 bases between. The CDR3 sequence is CSASSGWGTSETQYF. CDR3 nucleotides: TGCAGTGCTAGTTCTGGTTGGGGCACGTCAGAGACCCAGTACTTC.

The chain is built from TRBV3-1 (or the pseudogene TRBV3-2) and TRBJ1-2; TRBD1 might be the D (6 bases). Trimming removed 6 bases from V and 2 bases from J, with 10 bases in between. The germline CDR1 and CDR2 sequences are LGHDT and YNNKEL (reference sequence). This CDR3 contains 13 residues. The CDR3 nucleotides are TGTGCCAGCAGTCGACAGGAGAACTATGGCTACACCTTC. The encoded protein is CASSRQENYGYTF.

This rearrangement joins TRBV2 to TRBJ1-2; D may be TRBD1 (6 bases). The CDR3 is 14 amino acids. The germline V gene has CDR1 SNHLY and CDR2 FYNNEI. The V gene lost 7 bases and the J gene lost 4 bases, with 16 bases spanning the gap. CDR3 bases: TGTGCCAGCAATCCCCAGGGGAGCGCCTATGGCTACACCTTC. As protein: CASNPQGSAYGYTF.

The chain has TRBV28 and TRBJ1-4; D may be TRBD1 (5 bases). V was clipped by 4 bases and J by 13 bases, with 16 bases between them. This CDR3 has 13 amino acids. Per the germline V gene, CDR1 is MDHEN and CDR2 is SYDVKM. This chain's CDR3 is CASSSTPQATLFF. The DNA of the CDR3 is TGTGCCAGCAGTTCTACCCCACAGGCAACACTGTTTTTT. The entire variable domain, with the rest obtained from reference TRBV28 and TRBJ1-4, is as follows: DVKVTQSSRYLVKRTGEKVFLECVQDMDHENMFWYRQDPGLGLRLIYFSYDVKMKEKGDIPEGYSVSREKKERFSLILESASTNQTSMYLCASSSTPQATLFFGSGTQLSVL.

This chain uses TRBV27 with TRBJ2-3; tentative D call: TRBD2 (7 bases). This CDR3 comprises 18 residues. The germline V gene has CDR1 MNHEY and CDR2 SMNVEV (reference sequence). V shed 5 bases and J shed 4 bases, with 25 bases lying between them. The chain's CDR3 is CASSTPPRGALRADTQYF. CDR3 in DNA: TGTGCCAGCAGTACCCCCCCTCGGGGGGCTCTTCGGGCAGATACGCAGTATTTT.

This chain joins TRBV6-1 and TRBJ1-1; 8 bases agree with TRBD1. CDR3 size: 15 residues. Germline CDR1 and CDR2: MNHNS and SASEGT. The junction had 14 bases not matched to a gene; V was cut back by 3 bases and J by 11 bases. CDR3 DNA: TGTGCCAGCAGTGATGTTGTAGCAGGGGGCAGGGGTGCTTTCTTT. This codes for CASSDVVAGGRGAFF.

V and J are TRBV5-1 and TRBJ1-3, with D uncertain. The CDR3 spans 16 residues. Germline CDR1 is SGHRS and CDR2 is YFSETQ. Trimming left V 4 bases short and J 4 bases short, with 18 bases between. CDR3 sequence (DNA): TGCGCCAGCAGCGACTCCGGCCCGGTTAGCGGAAACACCATATATTTT. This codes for CASSDSGPVSGNTIYF.

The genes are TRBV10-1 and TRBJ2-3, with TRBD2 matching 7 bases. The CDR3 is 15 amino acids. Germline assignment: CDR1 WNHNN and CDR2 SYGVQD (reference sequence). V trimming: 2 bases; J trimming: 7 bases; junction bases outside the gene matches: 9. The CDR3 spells CASSEGFGGGNTQYF. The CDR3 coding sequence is TGCGCCAGCAGTGAGGGGTTTGGCGGGGGAAATACGCAGTATTTT.

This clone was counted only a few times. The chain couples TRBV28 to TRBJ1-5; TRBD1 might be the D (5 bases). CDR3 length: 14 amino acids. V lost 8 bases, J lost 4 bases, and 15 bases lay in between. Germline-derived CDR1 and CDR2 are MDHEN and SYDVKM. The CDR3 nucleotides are TGTGCCAGCTCGATTGGTGGGGGGAATCAGCCCCAGCATTTT. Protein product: CASSIGGGNQPQHF. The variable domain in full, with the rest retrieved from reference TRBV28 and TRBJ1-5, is DVKVTQSSRYLVKRTGEKVFLECVQDMDHENMFWYRQDPGLGLRLIYFSYDVKMKEKGDIPEGYSVSREKKERFSLILESASTNQTSMYLCASSIGGGNQPQHFGDGTRLSIL.

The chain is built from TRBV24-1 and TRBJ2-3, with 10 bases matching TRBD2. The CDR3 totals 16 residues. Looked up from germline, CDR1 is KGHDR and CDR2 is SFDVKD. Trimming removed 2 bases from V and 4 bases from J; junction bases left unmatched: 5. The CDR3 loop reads CATSDWSGGAADTQYF. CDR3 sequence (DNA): TGTGCCACCAGTGATTGGAGCGGGGGGGCCGCAGATACGCAGTATTTT.

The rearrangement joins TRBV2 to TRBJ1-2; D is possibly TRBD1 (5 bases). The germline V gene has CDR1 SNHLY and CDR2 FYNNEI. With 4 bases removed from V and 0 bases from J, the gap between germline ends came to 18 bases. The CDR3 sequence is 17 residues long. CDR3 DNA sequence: TGTGCCAGCAGTGGGATTTCTTGGGGGGTCGCTAACTATGGCTACACCTTC. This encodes CASSGISWGVANYGYTF.

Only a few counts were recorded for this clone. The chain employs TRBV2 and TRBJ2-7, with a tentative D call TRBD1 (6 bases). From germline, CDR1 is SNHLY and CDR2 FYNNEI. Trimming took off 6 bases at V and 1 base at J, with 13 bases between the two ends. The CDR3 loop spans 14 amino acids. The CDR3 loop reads CASSPDSNSYEQYV. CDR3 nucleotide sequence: TGTGCCAGCAGCCCGGACAGTAATTCCTACGAGCAGTACGTC.

As DNA, the CDR3 is TGTGCCAGCAGCTCCCGAAGCCCGGGGACAGGGGGTGGCTACACCTTC. It codes for CASSSRSPGTGGGYTF. This chain joins TRBV7-9 and TRBJ1-2; 11 positions agree with TRBD1. The ends lost 4 bases at V and 7 bases at J; junction bases unmatched: 11. This CDR3 region has 16 residues. Germline-derived CDR1 and CDR2 are SEHNR and FQNEAQ (reference sequence). Full variable domain (remainder filled in from reference TRBV7-9 and TRBJ1-2): DTGVSQNPRHKITKRGQNVTFRCDPISEHNRLYWYRQTLGQGPEFLTYFQNEAQLEKSRLLSDRFSAERPKGSFSTLEIQRTEQGDSAMYLCASSSRSPGTGGGYTFGSGTRLTVV.

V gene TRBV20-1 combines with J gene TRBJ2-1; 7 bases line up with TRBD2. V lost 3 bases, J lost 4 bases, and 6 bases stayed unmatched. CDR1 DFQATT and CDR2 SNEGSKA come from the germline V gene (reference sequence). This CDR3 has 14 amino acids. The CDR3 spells CSASRASGYNEQFF. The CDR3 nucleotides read TGCAGTGCTAGTAGGGCTAGCGGATACAATGAGCAGTTCTTC.

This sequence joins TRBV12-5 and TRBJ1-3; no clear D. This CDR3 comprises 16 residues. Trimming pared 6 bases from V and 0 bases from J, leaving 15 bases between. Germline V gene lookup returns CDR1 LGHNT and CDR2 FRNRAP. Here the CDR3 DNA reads TGTGCTAGTGGCTTGACGACACTTAACTCTGGAAACACCATATATTTT. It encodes CASGLTTLNSGNTIYF.

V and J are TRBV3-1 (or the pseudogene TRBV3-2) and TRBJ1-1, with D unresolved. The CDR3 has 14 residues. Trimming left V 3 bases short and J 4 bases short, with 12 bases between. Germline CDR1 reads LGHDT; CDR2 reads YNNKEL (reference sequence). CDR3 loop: CASSQGGFGTEAFF. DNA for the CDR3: TGTGCCAGCAGCCAGGGAGGGTTCGGCACTGAAGCTTTCTTT.